The 29 T cell receptor beta chains reported below all come from one sample, sequenced in a study of cytomegalovirus exposure and HLA in healthy donors. 13 Jbeta primers and 60 Vbeta primers were used for the PCR. Clones were sequenced by immunoSEQ multiplex PCR, and TCRdb holds only the in-frame ones, with some missing. The profile shows about 82,000 clones, approximately 79% of them singletons. The sequencing sample was made of PBMCs. The receptors shown here come from a human donor in good health.

This clone was seen once. For the CDR3, the DNA is TGTGCCAGTAGTATCGACGGGTCCTACGAGCAGTACTTC. Translated, it gives CASSIDGSYEQYF. The rearrangement uses TRBV19 and TRBJ2-7, with D uncertain. The CDR3 spans 13 residues. Trimming pared 3 bases from V and 1 base from J, leaving 7 bases between. Germline CDR1 LNHDA, CDR2 SQIVND (reference sequence).

This chain joins TRBV19 and TRBJ2-5, with D possibly matching TRBD1 (6 bases). This CDR3 has 17 amino acids. CDR1 and CDR2 from the germline V gene are LNHDA and SQIVND (reference sequence). V was pared by 1 base and J by 5 bases, with 20 bases between. The CDR3 sequence: CASSIGFLTQGMETQYF. CDR3 nucleotides: TGTGCCAGTAGTATAGGGTTTTTAACCCAGGGGATGGAGACCCAGTACTTC.

The CDR3 reads CASSAGATRDTQYF. The CDR3 bases are TGTGCCAGCAGCGCGGGGGCGACGAGAGATACGCAGTATTTT. The chain carries TRBV2 and TRBJ2-3, with D tentatively TRBD2 (7 bases). The CDR3 contains 14 residues. V was cut by 6 bases and J by 5 bases, with 15 bases left in between. In germline, CDR1 is SNHLY, CDR2 FYNNEI.

V is TRBV19 and J is TRBJ2-7, with 9 bases lining up with TRBD1. Germline-derived CDR1 and CDR2 are LNHDA and SQIVND (reference sequence). Losses at the gene ends were 4 bases for V and 4 bases for J; bases not matched to a gene: 14. The length of the CDR3 is 17 residues. In DNA form, the CDR3 reads TGTGCCAGTAGTACAGACGGCCCGGGACAGGGTTTTTACGAGCAGTACTTC. Its translation is CASSTDGPGQGFYEQYF.

Of note for this clone: At the DNA level, this CDR3 is encoded by other sequences in the same sample as well. This sequence joins TRBV19 and TRBJ1-6, with 9 bases aligning to TRBD1. Per germline, CDR1 LNHDA and CDR2 SQIVND (reference sequence). V lost 5 bases to trimming and J lost 8 bases; unmatched junction nucleotides: 10. CDR3 size: 16 residues. In DNA form, the CDR3 reads TGTGCCAGTAGTTCACAGGGGGCAGCTATTGATTCACCCCTCCACTTT. It yields the protein CASSSQGAAIDSPLHF. The full variable domain, completed using reference TRBV19 and TRBJ1-6, is DGGITQSPKYLFRKEGQNVTLSCEQNLNHDAMYWYRQDPGQGLRLIYYSQIVNDFQKGDIAEGYSVSREKKESFPLTVTSAQKNPTAFYLCASSSQGAAIDSPLHFGNGTRLTVT.

CDR3 loop: CAISEYREGTEAFF. CDR3 nucleotide sequence: TGTGCCATCAGTGAGTACAGGGAGGGCACTGAAGCTTTCTTT. The V gene is TRBV10-3, the J gene TRBJ1-1; D possibly corresponds to TRBD1 (6 bases). This CDR3 has 14 amino acids. The V end was cut by 1 base, the J end by 4 bases, with 10 bases between. Germline lookup yields CDR1 ENHRY and CDR2 SYGVKD.

V gene TRBV5-1 combines with J gene TRBJ1-2, with TRBD1 matching over 9 bases. This CDR3 contains 14 residues. CDR1 is SGHRS, CDR2 YFSETQ, per germline. With 3 bases clipped from V and 7 bases from J, the junction kept 7 bases outside the gene matches. The CDR3 DNA follows: TGCGCCAGCAGCTACTGGACAGGGGTGGGTGGCTACACCTTC. It yields the protein CASSYWTGVGGYTF.

The rearrangement uses TRBV5-1 and TRBJ2-5; 8 bases map to TRBD1. CDR3 length: 13 amino acids. CDR1 is SGHRS and CDR2 is YFSETQ in the germline V gene. Trimming at V came to 0 bases and at J to 8 bases, leaving 3 bases not matched to a gene. The CDR3 loop reads CASSLVDRVTQYF. The CDR3 DNA follows: TGCGCCAGCAGCTTGGTGGACAGGGTAACCCAGTACTTC.

The chain combines TRBV11-2 with TRBJ1-6; tentative D call: TRBD1 (5 bases). The CDR3 is made up of 18 amino acids. Germline CDR1 and CDR2: SGHAT and FQNNGV. V lost 5 bases to trimming and J lost 1 base, with 18 bases between them. This chain's CDR3 is CASSPRAGGSSYNSPLHF. For the CDR3, the DNA is TGTGCCAGCAGCCCCAGGGCGGGGGGGAGTTCCTATAATTCACCCCTCCACTTT.

The chain joins TRBV2 to TRBJ1-4, with 10 bases matching TRBD1. CDR1 is SNHLY and CDR2 is FYNNEI in the germline V gene. The CDR3 sequence is 14 residues long. V lost 6 bases to trimming and J lost 7 bases; unmatched junction nucleotides: 5. The CDR3 region has the DNA TGTGCCAGCAGCGCAGGACAGGGGGTTGAAAAACTGTTTTTT. Protein: CASSAGQGVEKLFF.

The chain is built from TRBV13 and TRBJ2-7; 8 bases line up with TRBD1. This CDR3 is built from 15 residues. J lost 3 bases, V lost 5 bases, and 9 bases had no gene match. Germline assignment: CDR1 PRHDT and CDR2 FYEKMQ (reference sequence). The chain's CDR3 is CASSPTGQARYEQYF. In DNA form, the CDR3 reads TGTGCCAGCAGCCCTACGGGACAGGCTCGCTACGAGCAGTACTTC.

The chain joins TRBV19 to TRBJ1-6; the D is unclear. CDR1 and CDR2 (germline): LNHDA, SQIVND (reference sequence). The CDR3 loop spans 13 amino acids. V was pared by 10 bases and J by 10 bases, with 17 bases between. DNA for the CDR3: TGTGCCACCAACGCCGGGATATGGTCACCCCTCCACTTT. Protein: CATNAGIWSPLHF.

The chain couples TRBV5-1 to TRBJ2-1, with D possibly TRBD1 on 6 matching bases. This CDR3 is 17 amino acids long. The V end lost 1 base, the J end lost 5 bases, and 19 bases lay between the germline ends. Looked up from germline, CDR1 is SGHRS and CDR2 is YFSETQ. Here the CDR3 DNA reads TGCGCCAGCAGCTTGAACGTGGCAGGGGCCTTACACAATGAGCAGTTCTTC. This translates into CASSLNVAGALHNEQFF.

The chain links TRBV4-1 to TRBJ1-2; no reliable D call. CDR1 MGHRA and CDR2 YSYEKL come from the germline V gene. This CDR3 contains 14 residues. The germline V and J ends were trimmed by 0 bases and 10 bases, with 15 bases remaining between them. CDR3: CASSQDEEVADYTF. The DNA for the CDR3 is TGCGCCAGCAGCCAAGATGAGGAGGTCGCAGACTACACCTTC.

In DNA form, the CDR3 reads TGTGCCAGCAGTTGGGACAGACAAGAGACCCAGTACTTC. It yields the protein CASSWDRQETQYF. This rearrangement joins TRBV6-5 to TRBJ2-5, with TRBD1 matching 7 bases. The V segment lost 4 bases and the J segment 2 bases; nucleotides outside the gene matches: 1. Per germline, CDR1 MNHEY and CDR2 SVGAGI. The CDR3 is 13 amino acids.

The V call is TRBV19, the J call TRBJ2-7; 9 bases fit TRBD1. The CDR3 sequence is 15 residues long. After removal of 5 bases from V and 2 bases from J, the junction contained 7 bases not matched to a gene. Germline lookup yields CDR1 LNHDA and CDR2 SQIVND (reference sequence). Here the CDR3 reads CASSPRDRATYEQYF. CDR3 nucleotide sequence: TGTGCCAGTAGTCCCCGGGACAGGGCCACCTACGAGCAGTACTTC.

The chain uses TRBV25-1 and TRBJ2-7, with 7 bases lining up with TRBD1. There are 14 residues in the CDR3. V lost 6 bases and J lost 0; bases outside the gene matches: 5. Germline CDR1 MGHDK, CDR2 SYGVNS. This CDR3 is CASRSTGLSYEQYF. DNA for the CDR3: TGTGCCAGCAGGTCGACAGGGCTCTCCTACGAGCAGTACTTC.

The chain links TRBV6-5 to TRBJ1-1; 7 nucleotides line up with TRBD1. V shed 2 bases and J 3 bases; nucleotides not matched to a gene: 6. Germline V gene lookup returns CDR1 MNHEY and CDR2 SVGAGI. The CDR3 is made up of 15 amino acids. CDR3 nucleotide sequence: TGTGCCAGCAGTTACCGGGACAGCTCCCACACTGAAGCTTTCTTT. Translating gives CASSYRDSSHTEAFF.

The V gene is TRBV5-1, the J gene TRBJ1-4, with 8 bases lining up with TRBD1. The CDR3 extends over 13 amino acids. Germline-derived CDR1 and CDR2 are SGHRS and YFSETQ. The V segment lost 9 bases and the J segment 8 bases; nucleotides outside the gene matches: 9. CDR3: CATRTGISEKLFF. The DNA for the CDR3 is TGCGCCACCCGGACAGGGATTAGCGAAAAACTGTTTTTT.

The rearrangement joins TRBV30 to TRBJ1-6; maybe TRBD1 (6 bases). Trimming shortened V by 2 bases and J by 7 bases, and 9 bases separated the two germline ends. Germline values: CDR1 GTSNPN, CDR2 SVGIG (reference sequence). CDR3 length equals 13 residues. The CDR3 nucleotides read TGTGCCTGGAGTACAGGGCTCAATTCACCCCTCCACTTT. Encoded protein: CAWSTGLNSPLHF. Complete variable domain (other parts from reference TRBV30 and TRBJ1-6): SQTIHQWPATLVQPVGSPLSLECTVEGTSNPNLYWYRQAAGRGLQLLFYSVGIGQISSEVPQNLSASRPQDRQFILSSKKLLLSDSGFYLCAWSTGLNSPLHFGNGTRLTVT.

The DNA for the CDR3 is TGTGCCAGCAGCTTCCTCCAGGGGAGTGCCTATGGCTACACCTTC. Translated: CASSFLQGSAYGYTF. The V call is TRBV7-8, the J call TRBJ1-2, with a weak D call TRBD1 (6 bases). Trimming removed 3 bases at V and 4 bases at J, with 15 bases between. The CDR3 is 15 residues long. Germline V gene lookup returns CDR1 SGHVS and CDR2 FQNEAQ.

This chain links TRBV6-1 with TRBJ1-1, with 9 bases aligning to TRBD1. Trimming cost V 8 bases and J 3 bases; bases outside gene matches: 10. Germline CDR1 and CDR2: MNHNS and SASEGT. The CDR3 runs 15 residues. This chain's CDR3 is CASEGQGEADTEAFF. The DNA for the CDR3 is TGTGCCAGCGAGGGACAGGGAGAGGCGGACACTGAAGCTTTCTTT.

The rearrangement links TRBV9 to TRBJ1-2; the match to TRBD1 covers 10 bases. The CDR3 is made up of 15 amino acids. Germline V lookup: CDR1 SGDLS, CDR2 YYNGEE. V was pared by 0 bases and J by 3 bases, with 2 bases of the junction left unmatched. The CDR3 loop is CASSVVDRGYYGYTF. The CDR3 nucleotides are TGTGCCAGCAGCGTAGTGGACAGGGGGTACTATGGCTACACCTTC.

The chain recombines TRBV7-8 with TRBJ2-7; tentative D call: TRBD2 (6 bases). The CDR3 covers 14 residues. The V gene's germline CDR1 is SGHVS and CDR2 FQNEAQ. V was trimmed by 7 bases and J by 7 bases, leaving 20 bases between them. The CDR3, as DNA: TGTGCCAGCAAGAGCCCACGGGACTCCCGAGAGCAGTACTTC. This sequence encodes CASKSPRDSREQYF.

This sequence joins TRBV11-2 and TRBJ2-7; the match to TRBD1 covers 9 bases. Trimming took 4 bases from V and 9 from J; bases not matched to a gene: 13. This CDR3 has 15 residues. The germline V gene has CDR1 SGHAT and CDR2 FQNNGV. The CDR3 loop is CASSSPSTGGTTQYF. In DNA form, the CDR3 reads TGTGCCAGCAGCTCCCCGTCGACAGGGGGTACGACGCAGTACTTC.

This clone occurred once. The CDR3 region has the DNA TGTGCCAGCAGCCAGCCCGGGGGGAGTCGGGATACGCAGTATTTT. Translating it yields CASSQPGGSRDTQYF. The chain is built from TRBV5-4 and TRBJ2-3; 7 positions match TRBD2. From germline, CDR1 is SGHNT and CDR2 YYREEE (reference sequence). Unmatched junction bases numbered 11, after V lost 4 bases and J lost 6 bases. The CDR3 has 15 amino acids.

The V call is TRBV4-1, the J call TRBJ2-3; TRBD2 matches 7 bases. V trimming: 4 bases; J trimming: 1 base; junction bases outside the gene matches: 5. The CDR3 is 15 residues long. Per germline, CDR1 MGHRA and CDR2 YSYEKL. In DNA form, the CDR3 reads TGCGCCAGCAGCCTCCTCGGACTAGGCACAGATACGCAGTATTTT. Translation: CASSLLGLGTDTQYF.

The chain combines TRBV7-6 with TRBJ2-1, with TRBD2 matching 13 bases. Per the germline V gene, CDR1 is SGHVS and CDR2 is FNYEAQ. V was pared by 1 base and J by 4 bases, with 4 bases of the junction left unmatched. The CDR3 loop spans 17 amino acids. The CDR3 DNA follows: TGTGCCAGCAGCTTAGTGACTAGCGGGGGGAATTACAATGAGCAGTTCTTC. As protein: CASSLVTSGGNYNEQFF.

The CDR3 DNA follows: TGCGCCAGCAGCCAAGAGGAAATCGGGGGGGATGGCTACACCTTC. Protein sequence: CASSQEEIGGDGYTF. The genes are TRBV4-1 and TRBJ1-2; a possible D gene is TRBD1 (5 bases). CDR1 and CDR2 from the germline V gene are MGHRA and YSYEKL. Trimming took 0 bases from V and 6 from J, leaving 14 bases between them. CDR3 length equals 15 residues.